This is a list of T cell receptor beta chains from one sample in a study of blood T cell repertoires in COVID-19. TCRdb's copy holds only in-frame clones and misses some; the assay was immunoSEQ multiplex PCR. The sample contains 320,000 or so clones, around 90% of which appear only once. Sequenced: PBMCs or T cells enriched from blood (not recorded which). All receptors come from a man aged 30 to 45 who had recovered from COVID-19. The CDR3 runs from the conserved cysteine through the conserved F or W.

TRBV15	TRBJ2-7	CATREGQGPYEQYF
TRBV2	TRBJ2-7	CASLGQGDFYEQYF
TRBV28	TRBJ2-1	CASSLTGTYNEQFF
TRBV9	TRBJ2-7	CASSASPSGGSYEQYF
TRBV27	TRBJ2-7	CASSGDSSSYEQYF
TRBV4-2	TRBJ1-1	CASSHSTGGATEAFF
TRBV5-1	TRBJ2-1	CASMGFRGTGNEQFF
TRBV5-1	TRBJ1-1	CASTRQGAGTEAFF
TRBV15	TRBJ1-6	CATSRGESSYNSPLHF
TRBV15	TRBJ2-3	CATSRDTYLAGGVVTDTQYF
TRBV10-1	TRBJ2-6	CASILTRLSSGANVLTF
TRBV10-3	TRBJ1-5	CAISERGRSNQPQHF
TRBV30	TRBJ2-7	CAWIRDSSYEQYF
TRBV29-1	TRBJ2-2	CSYTSNLNTGELFF
TRBV9	TRBJ1-4	CASSTGQNNEKLFF
TRBV28	TRBJ1-2	CASSPLGRGDGYTF
TRBV24-1	TRBJ1-2	CATSRGQGAGGYTF
TRBV28	TRBJ1-5	CASLLPANGNQPQHF
TRBV5-1	TRBJ1-1	CASSLEGALQNTEAFF
TRBV5-6	TRBJ2-7	CASSFGGAYEQYF
TRBV6-1	TRBJ1-2	CASSETGLRGYTF
TRBV3-1/TRBV3-2	TRBJ2-5	CASSNRDRAETQYF
TRBV10-3	TRBJ2-3	CASRTSGGPGTQYF
TRBV2	TRBJ1-2	CASSGAGRLNGYTF
TRBV12-3/TRBV12-4	TRBJ1-2	CASSPRQGNGYTF
TRBV6-5	TRBJ2-7	CASSYRTGAFYEQYF
TRBV2	TRBJ2-7	CASSESRVLNEQYF
TRBV6-5	TRBJ2-7	CASSYRGEVSYEQYF
TRBV6-1	TRBJ1-3	CASSGRDRGFGNTIYF
TRBV7-9	TRBJ1-2	CASSSQGQGSGYTF
TRBV25-1	TRBJ2-7	CASSPGTGYSYEQYF
TRBV6-2/TRBV6-3	TRBJ1-1	CASSYPRQILNTEAFF
TRBV5-1	TRBJ2-2	CASSLPGKRQGYGELFF
TRBV9	TRBJ1-2	CASSVDTDYGYTF
TRBV19	TRBJ1-1	CASSISGVLNTEAFF
TRBV28	TRBJ2-1	CASSFDTWDRGSYNEQFF
TRBV9	TRBJ2-5	CASSVGPSGGEETQYF
TRBV5-1	TRBJ2-7	CASSLESRSSYEQYF
TRBV2	TRBJ1-2	CASSEGGYYGYTF
TRBV12-5	TRBJ2-1	CASGLAPGEAAAYNEQFF
TRBV7-9	TRBJ2-1	CASSHRDRDYNEQFF
TRBV30	TRBJ1-5	CAWSTGQGNQPQHF
TRBV19	TRBJ2-1	CASSGQGLSSYNEQFF
TRBV6-6	TRBJ2-5	CASSQELAVQETQYF
TRBV19	TRBJ2-5	CASSSQGARIETQYF
TRBV24-1	TRBJ1-2	CATSVRQIDYGYTF
TRBV11-3	TRBJ2-3	CASSHIDRPTKSTDTQYF
TRBV7-9	TRBJ1-6	CASSATGDSPLHF
TRBV12-3/TRBV12-4	TRBJ1-2	CASSLGQAGYTF